This T cell receptor (beta chain) was recovered during a study of early T cells in non-severe SARS-CoV-2 infection. This clonotype has at least ten counts. One entry per CDR3 protein, called by TCRdb with MiXCR from the 5' RACE reads. The sample records tens of thousands of distinct CDR3 sequences, 9% to 15% being singletons. Trimming took 6 bases from V and 5 from J, leaving 5 bases between them. The CDR3 is 11 residues long. The origin of this receptor is an adult who was a healthcare worker with PCR-confirmed SARS-CoV-2 infection or an uninfected control (not recorded which). The sequenced sample was whole blood. The V call is TRBV12-3 or TRBV12-4, the J call TRBJ2-1, with unresolved D. In DNA form, the CDR3 reads TGTGCCAGCAGATTCGACAATGAGCAGTTCTTC. Translated, it gives CASRFDNEQFF.